Below are 23 T cell receptor beta chains sequenced from a single sample in a study of cytomegalovirus exposure and HLA in healthy donors. In the PCR, 60 Vbeta and 13 Jbeta primers were used. Assay used: immunoSEQ multiplex PCR; TCRdb lists only in-frame clones, some missing. The sample records 75,000 to 85,000 clones, 80% being singletons. The sample comprised PBMCs. These receptors all stem from a male donor in good health and CMV-seronegative.

This rearrangement joins TRBV7-2 to TRBJ1-6; TRBD1 might be the D (6 bases). Deletions cut 5 bases from V and 0 bases from J, with 17 bases between. Germline CDR1 reads SGHTA; CDR2 reads FQGNSA. The CDR3 spans 18 residues. The CDR3 sequence: CASSGGSTRSSYNSPLHF. In nucleotides, the CDR3 is TGTGCCAGCAGCGGGGGCAGCACAAGGAGCTCCTATAATTCACCCCTCCACTTT.

This clone was found once. V and J are TRBV27 and TRBJ2-1; 14 bases fit TRBD2. The CDR3 totals 17 residues. Germline values: CDR1 MNHEY, CDR2 SMNVEV (reference sequence). V dropped 4 bases and J dropped 8; count of bases not matched to a gene: 10. The CDR3 region is CASSSTLTSGRAYEQFF. In nucleotides, the CDR3 is TGTGCCAGCAGTTCAACCCTGACTAGCGGGAGGGCCTATGAGCAGTTCTTC.

The chain is built from TRBV25-1 and TRBJ1-6; D might be TRBD1 (6 bases). The length of the CDR3 is 15 residues. The V end was cut by 3 bases, the J end by 8 bases, with 14 bases between. CDR1 is MGHDK and CDR2 is SYGVNS in the germline V gene. CDR3 region: CASSEGAQWDSPLHF. DNA of the CDR3: TGTGCCAGCAGTGAGGGGGCGCAGTGGGATTCACCCCTCCACTTT.

The chain recombines TRBV6-1 with TRBJ2-7, with 9 nucleotides matching TRBD2. The CDR3 is made up of 16 amino acids. Germline V CDR1 and CDR2: MNHNS, SASEGT. After removal of 4 bases from V and 3 bases from J, the junction contained 10 bases not matched to a gene. The CDR3 DNA is TGTGCCAGCAGTGGAAGTTGGAGACTAGCGGTCTACGAGCAGTACTTC. Protein sequence: CASSGSWRLAVYEQYF.

This sequence joins TRBV19 and TRBJ2-4, with 7 bases aligning to TRBD1. In germline, CDR1 is LNHDA, CDR2 SQIVND (reference sequence). This CDR3 comprises 15 residues. The trim removed 6 bases at V and 1 base at J, leaving 6 bases unmatched. The CDR3 region has the DNA TGTGCCAGTAGAAATCAGGGGGTGGCCAAAAACATTCAGTACTTC. Its protein product is CASRNQGVAKNIQYF.

V and J are TRBV15 and TRBJ2-7; D is undetermined. Trimming left V 0 bases short and J 0 bases short, with 12 bases between. This CDR3 spans 16 amino acids. Germline V lookup: CDR1 LNHNV, CDR2 YYDKDF (reference sequence). CDR3 nucleotide sequence: TGTGCCACCAGCAGAGATCGGTACGGGTCCTCCTACGAGCAGTACTTC. Protein product: CATSRDRYGSSYEQYF. The full variable domain, its missing parts supplied by reference TRBV15 and TRBJ2-7, is DAMVIQNPRYQVTQFGKPVTLSCSQTLNHNVMYWYQQKSSQAPKLLFHYYDKDFNNEADTPDNFQSRRPNTSFCFLDIRSPGLGDTAMYLCATSRDRYGSSYEQYFGPGTRLTVT.

The V and J genes are TRBV6-1 and TRBJ2-5, with TRBD1 identical over 9 bases. With the DNA end fitting TRBJ2-7 better, the J assignment may be wrong. There are 15 residues in the CDR3. Per germline, CDR1 MNHNS and CDR2 SASEGT. The CDR3 loop reads CASSPYVGQGYEQYF. In nucleotides, the CDR3 is TGTGCCAGCAGTCCATACGTGGGACAGGGCTACGAGCAGTACTTC.

The chain uses TRBV6-1 and TRBJ2-1, with 9 bases matching TRBD1. In germline, CDR1 is MNHNS, CDR2 SASEGT. Trimming took 7 bases from V and 1 from J; bases not matched to a gene: 5. The CDR3 consists of 15 residues. This chain's CDR3 is CASTPGTGSYNEQFF. In DNA, the CDR3 is TGTGCCAGCACCCCCGGGACAGGGTCCTACAATGAGCAGTTCTTC.

The V call is TRBV5-1, the J call TRBJ2-3; TRBD1 matches 10 bases. Losses at the gene ends were 2 bases for V and 3 bases for J; bases not matched to a gene: 9. The CDR3 covers 17 residues. CDR1 and CDR2 from the germline V gene are SGHRS and YFSETQ. For the CDR3, the DNA is TGCGCCAGCAGCTTATCGACAGGGGGCGGTGGAACAGATACGCAGTATTTT. Translation gives CASSLSTGGGGTDTQYF.

This clone was seen only once. The J gene is TRBJ1-1, the V gene TRBV5-1, with 7 positions matching TRBD1. With 4 bases clipped from V and 4 bases from J, the junction kept 10 bases outside the gene matches. CDR3 length: 15 amino acids. Germline CDR1 is SGHRS and CDR2 is YFSETQ. The CDR3 DNA reads as TGCGCCAGCAGCCGGGAACAGGGGACGGGCACTGAAGCTTTCTTT. It specifies CASSREQGTGTEAFF.

The sample holds a few counts of this clone. The gene calls are TRBV28 and TRBJ2-1, with TRBD2 identical over 8 bases. CDR1 is MDHEN, CDR2 SYDVKM, per germline. This CDR3 is built from 15 residues. V shed 2 bases and J 0 bases; nucleotides not matched to a gene: 0. The CDR3, as DNA: TGTGCCAGCAGTTTAAGCGGGAGCTCCTACAATGAGCAGTTCTTC. Translating it yields CASSLSGSSYNEQFF.

V gene TRBV30 combines with J gene TRBJ1-2; tentatively, D is TRBD1 (5 bases). This CDR3 spans 14 amino acids. Trimming took off 4 bases at V and 1 base at J, with 13 bases between the two ends. The germline V gene has CDR1 GTSNPN and CDR2 SVGIG (reference sequence). The CDR3 DNA reads as TGTGCCTGGACGGTTGGACACTATAACTATGGCTACACCTTC. This translates into CAWTVGHYNYGYTF.

The rearrangement joins TRBV5-1 to TRBJ1-6, with 11 bases aligning to TRBD1. Looked up from germline, CDR1 is SGHRS and CDR2 is YFSETQ. The CDR3 consists of 15 residues. Trimming at V came to 4 bases and at J to 10 bases, leaving 7 bases not matched to a gene. The CDR3 coding sequence is TGCGCCAGCAGCCCGTGGACAGGGGGCGACTCACCCCTCCACTTT. This translates into CASSPWTGGDSPLHF.

This clone has a handful of counts. This sequence joins TRBV6-1 and TRBJ2-7, with D unresolved. Trimming took off 4 bases at V and 0 bases at J, with 4 bases between the two ends. Germline assignment: CDR1 MNHNS and CDR2 SASEGT. The CDR3 runs to 12 residues. CDR3 in DNA: TGTGCCAGCAGTGGAGACTCCTACGAGCAGTACTTC. Its translation is CASSGDSYEQYF.

This chain joins TRBV5-3 and TRBJ2-7; TRBD2 matches at 7 bases. TRBV5-3 falls under the ORF class, with uncertain function. V lost 0 bases to trimming and J lost 5 bases; unmatched junction nucleotides: 11. The length of the CDR3 is 16 residues. Here the CDR3 DNA reads TGTGCCAGAAGCTTGGTGGGAGGGAAAGGTTTCGACGAGCAGTACTTC. Its translation: CARSLVGGKGFDEQYF.

The rearrangement uses TRBV5-1 and TRBJ2-2; 7 bases map to TRBD2. Germline-derived CDR1 and CDR2 are SGHRS and YFSETQ. The CDR3 is made up of 14 amino acids. Trimming took 0 bases from V and 7 from J; bases not matched to a gene: 3. CDR3: CASSLVSSGGELFF. The CDR3, as DNA: TGCGCCAGCAGCTTGGTGTCTAGCGGCGGGGAGCTGTTTTTT. Together with reference TRBV5-1 and TRBJ2-2, the CDR3 gives the full variable domain: KAGVTQTPRYLIKTRGQQVTLSCSPISGHRSVSWYQQTPGQGLQFLFEYFSETQRNKGNFPGRFSGRQFSNSRSEMNVSTLELGDSALYLCASSLVSSGGELFFGEGSRLTVL.

CDR3: CASTAGGNEQYF. Here the CDR3 DNA reads TGTGCCAGCACCGCCGGGGGGAACGAGCAGTACTTC. This chain joins TRBV7-8 and TRBJ2-7; 7 nucleotides align to TRBD2. The germline CDR1 and CDR2 sequences are SGHVS and FQNEAQ. The CDR3 runs to 12 residues. V was pared by 7 bases and J by 5 bases, with 5 bases of the junction left unmatched.

This clone showed up just once. The CDR3 bases are TGTGCCACCAGCAGCGGACAGTATTCGCGGCAGTACTTC. Translation: CATSSGQYSRQYF. This chain uses TRBV15 with TRBJ2-7, with D perhaps matching TRBD1 (6 bases). CDR3 length: 13 residues. Germline V gene lookup returns CDR1 LNHNV and CDR2 YYDKDF (reference sequence). The V and J ends lost 3 bases and 9 bases respectively, with 15 bases between them.

In DNA form, the CDR3 reads TGTGCCAGCAGCTTCGACAGGATAAACACCGGGGAGCTGTTTTTT. It translates to CASSFDRINTGELFF. This sequence joins TRBV7-9 and TRBJ2-2; tentative D call: TRBD1 (6 bases). From germline, CDR1 is SEHNR and CDR2 FQNEAQ (reference sequence). The CDR3 runs to 15 residues. V lost 3 bases, J lost 2 bases, and 10 bases lay in between.

The gene calls are TRBV30 and TRBJ2-7, with a tentative D call TRBD2 (5 bases). Germline V CDR1 and CDR2: GTSNPN, SVGIG (reference sequence). Trimming removed 3 bases from V and 7 bases from J, with 13 bases in between. The CDR3 is made up of 12 amino acids. CDR3: CAWSMGVREQYF. The CDR3, as DNA: TGTGCCTGGAGCATGGGAGTAAGGGAGCAGTACTTC.

The chain uses TRBV5-1 and TRBJ2-6; TRBD1 matches at 7 bases. With V trimmed by 4 bases and J by 6 bases, 4 bases remained unmatched. The V gene's germline CDR1 is SGHRS and CDR2 YFSETQ. The CDR3 loop spans 14 amino acids. The CDR3 DNA sequence: TGCGCCAGCAGCCCCGGGACAGTGGCCAACGTCCTGACTTTC. Translating gives CASSPGTVANVLTF.

The gene calls are TRBV6-5 and TRBJ2-3; 11 positions agree with TRBD2. In germline, CDR1 is MNHEY, CDR2 SVGAGI. The CDR3 loop spans 16 amino acids. The V gene end was trimmed by 4 bases and the J gene end by 3 bases; junction bases not matched to a gene: 6. The CDR3 sequence: CASSSLAGGQTDTQYF. The CDR3 coding sequence is TGTGCCAGCAGTTCCTTAGCGGGGGGGCAAACAGATACGCAGTATTTT.

The rearrangement uses TRBV7-8 and TRBJ2-1, with 8 bases matching TRBD2. The junction had 7 bases not matched to a gene; V was cut back by 3 bases and J by 9 bases. In germline, CDR1 is SGHVS, CDR2 FQNEAQ. There are 14 residues in the CDR3. The CDR3 coding sequence is TGTGCCAGCAGCTTGGGGGGGAGCGGGAGTGAGCAGTTCTTC. Translating it yields CASSLGGSGSEQFF.